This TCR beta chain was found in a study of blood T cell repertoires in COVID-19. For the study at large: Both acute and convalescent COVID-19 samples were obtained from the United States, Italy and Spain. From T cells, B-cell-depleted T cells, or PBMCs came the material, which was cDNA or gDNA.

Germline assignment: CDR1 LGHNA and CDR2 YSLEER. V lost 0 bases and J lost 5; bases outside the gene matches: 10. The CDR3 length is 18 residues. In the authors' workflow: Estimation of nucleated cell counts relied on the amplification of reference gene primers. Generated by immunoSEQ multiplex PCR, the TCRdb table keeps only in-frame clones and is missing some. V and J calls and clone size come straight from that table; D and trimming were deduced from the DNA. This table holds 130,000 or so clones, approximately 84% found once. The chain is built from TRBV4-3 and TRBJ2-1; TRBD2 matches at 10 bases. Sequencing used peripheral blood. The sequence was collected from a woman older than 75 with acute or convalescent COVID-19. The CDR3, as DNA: TGCGCCAGCAGCCAAGATCCACCCCGTCTAGCGGGGGACAATGAGCAGTTCTTC. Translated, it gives CASSQDPPRLAGDNEQFF.